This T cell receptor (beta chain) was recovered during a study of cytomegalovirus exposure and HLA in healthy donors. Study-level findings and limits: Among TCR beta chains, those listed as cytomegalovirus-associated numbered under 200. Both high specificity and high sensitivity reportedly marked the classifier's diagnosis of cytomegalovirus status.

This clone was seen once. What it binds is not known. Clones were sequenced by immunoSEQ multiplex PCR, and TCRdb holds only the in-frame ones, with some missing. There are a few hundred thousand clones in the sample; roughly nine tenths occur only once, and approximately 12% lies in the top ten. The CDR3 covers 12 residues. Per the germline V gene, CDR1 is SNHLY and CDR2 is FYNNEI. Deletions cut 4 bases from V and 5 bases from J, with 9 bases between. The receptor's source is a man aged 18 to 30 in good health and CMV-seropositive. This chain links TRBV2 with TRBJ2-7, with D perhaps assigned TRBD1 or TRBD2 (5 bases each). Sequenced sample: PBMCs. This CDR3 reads CASSGDGNEQYF. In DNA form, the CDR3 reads TGTGCCAGCAGTGGGGACGGGAACGAGCAGTACTTC. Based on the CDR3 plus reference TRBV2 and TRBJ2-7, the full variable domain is EPEVTQTPSHQVTQMGQEVILRCVPISNHLYFYWYRQILGQKVEFLVSFYNNEISEKSEIFDDQFSVERPDGSNFTLKIRSTKLEDSAMYFCASSGDGNEQYFGPGTRLTVT.